This T cell receptor (beta chain) was identified during a study of blood T cell repertoires in COVID-19 (dated by TCRdb to the early 2020s). With regard to the full study: Samples from collaborators originated in the United States, Italy and Spain and spanned both the acute and convalescent phases of COVID-19. A de-identified subject ID, COVID-19 status, age in years and sex were almost always included in the sample metadata. The dataset comprised deeply sampled blood TCRbeta repertoires from subjects exposed to, actively infected with, or recovered from COVID-19. The material from the prospective study consisted of cDNA or gDNA derived from T cells, B-cell-depleted T cells, or PBMCs. The samples were drawn from the first 160 participants of the ongoing ImmuneRACE study and from some 1,300 subjects provided by 6 global collaborators. The repertoires were made available in a free public database intended to serve as a resource for research on the immune response to SARS-CoV-2. Where available, HLA class I and class II types were taken from metadata supplied by the sample provider and were not determined by assay-based typing.

TCRbeta CDR3 regions were amplified from genomic DNA using the immunoSEQ Assay, a bias-controlled multiplex PCR. As for the authors' bioinformatics: The number of nucleated cells in each sample was estimated from the amplification of reference gene primers within the assay. To quantify the absolute abundance of each unique TCRbeta CDR3 rearrangement, sequence reads were collapsed and filtered. For each sample, productive Simpson clonality was calculated by taking the square root of Simpson's diversity index across productive rearrangements. TCRdb mirrors the immuneACCESS table, restricted to in-frame sequences. Some clones are absent from its copies; in checked studies, under half trace to an unresolved V gene, and the reason for the others is unknown. V, J and clone size reflect that table, while D and trimming were determined from the DNA. The sample profile shows 35,000 to 45,000 clones; around 94% of them were found once. The biggest ten clones account for around 0.34% of the sample.

Broad study findings and their caveats: The quantity of clinical and demographic metadata differed by source and by participant and was supplied without curation.

With respect to this clone: The antigen it recognizes is unknown. Per-base qualities were not stored, and no clone one base away is much larger.

At one collaborating source in Seattle, patients were enrolled during active infection and were followed longitudinally through the course of disease. Each collaborating institution followed its own protocols to collect whole blood in K2EDTA tubes. For TCRbeta analysis, collaborators shipped samples as frozen whole blood, isolated PBMCs, or DNA extracted from either of those sample types. The germline V gene supplies CDR1 SGHDT and CDR2 YYEEEE. From the cysteine through the phenylalanine, the CDR3 covers 13 amino acids. Kept here is only the CDR3 DNA, which spans 39 bases and is read in frame from base 1. The V and J ends are trimmed by 1 base and 6 bases, leaving 9 bases between them.

This receptor chain uses TRBV5-6 and TRBJ2-3; the D gene is unclear. Material: peripheral blood. This clonotype was sampled from a man aged 45-65 years with COVID-19, enrolled during active disease. The CDR3 loop reads CASSLPTTDTQYF. The DNA sequence reads TGTGCCAGCAGCTTGCCGACAACCGATACGCAGTATTTT.